This is a list of T cell receptor beta chains from one sample in a study of technical replicates of blood from a few donors. Sequencing was performed with immunoSEQ multiplex PCR; in TCRdb, only in-frame clones are kept and a portion is missing. The sample gives 60,000 to 95,000 clones, roughly nine tenths of which show up once; more than 0.35% is in the top ten. Material for sequencing was T cells isolated from PBMCs. These receptors all stem from a human donor in good health. Some clones in this sample may be carry-over from other donors' samples. The CDR3 runs from the conserved cysteine through the conserved F or W. The D gene is left open where the match is weak. The size entry is marked missing in some rows and otherwise reads once, few, many or a size class.

d_call: -; j_call: TRBJ2-7; v_call: TRBV7-9; clone_size: -; cdr3_aa: CASSLRREQYF; cdr3_nt: TGTGCCAGCAGCCTCCGTAGAGAGCAGTACTTC
d_call: TRBD1; j_call: TRBJ1-2; v_call: TRBV28; clone_size: -; cdr3_aa: CASSSPGIRDRDYGYTF; cdr3_nt: TGTGCCAGCAGTAGTCCCGGGATCCGGGACAGGGACTATGGCTACACCTTC
d_call: -; j_call: TRBJ1-1; v_call: TRBV4-1; clone_size: few; cdr3_aa: CASSQVAQGNTEAFF; cdr3_nt: TGCGCCAGCAGCCAAGTAGCACAGGGGAACACTGAAGCTTTCTTT
d_call: -; j_call: TRBJ2-7; v_call: TRBV5-1; clone_size: -; cdr3_aa: CASSLAGSHYEQYF; cdr3_nt: TGCGCCAGCAGCTTGGCCGGGAGCCACTACGAGCAGTACTTC
d_call: TRBD2; j_call: TRBJ2-7; v_call: TRBV28; clone_size: -; cdr3_aa: CASSTSGRIHEQYF; cdr3_nt: TGTGCCAGCAGTACTAGCGGGAGAATCCACGAGCAGTACTTC
d_call: -; j_call: TRBJ2-2; v_call: TRBV13; clone_size: -; cdr3_aa: CASSLGRIAELFF; cdr3_nt: TGTGCCAGCAGCTTAGGGAGGATAGCGGAGCTGTTTTTT
d_call: TRBD2; j_call: TRBJ2-5; v_call: TRBV10-3; clone_size: once; cdr3_aa: CAISESTLAGVRETQYF; cdr3_nt: TGTGCCATCAGTGAGTCGACACTAGCGGGAGTAAGAGAGACCCAGTACTTC
d_call: -; j_call: TRBJ2-1; v_call: TRBV7-9; clone_size: -; cdr3_aa: CASSPGLISYNEQFF; cdr3_nt: TGTGCCAGCAGCCCCGGACTGATCTCCTACAATGAGCAGTTCTTC
d_call: TRBD2; j_call: TRBJ2-7; v_call: TRBV9; clone_size: -; cdr3_aa: CASSVDAGGGYEQYF; cdr3_nt: TGTGCCAGCAGCGTAGATGCGGGAGGAGGCTACGAGCAGTACTTC
d_call: -; j_call: TRBJ2-1; v_call: TRBV15; clone_size: -; cdr3_aa: CATSRDIESSYNEQFF; cdr3_nt: TGTGCCACCAGCAGAGATATAGAGAGCTCCTACAATGAGCAGTTCTTC
d_call: TRBD1; j_call: TRBJ2-7; v_call: TRBV6-5; clone_size: -; cdr3_aa: CASSQQGTGLYEQYF; cdr3_nt: TGTGCCAGCAGCCAGCAAGGGACAGGGCTGTACGAGCAGTACTTC
d_call: -; j_call: TRBJ1-1; v_call: TRBV5-4; clone_size: -; cdr3_aa: CASSFSLWPNTEAFF; cdr3_nt: TGTGCCAGCAGCTTTAGCCTTTGGCCGAACACTGAAGCTTTCTTT
d_call: TRBD1; j_call: TRBJ2-7; v_call: TRBV6-1; clone_size: -; cdr3_aa: CASSAIGTGPEQYF; cdr3_nt: TGTGCCAGCAGCGCGATAGGGACAGGTCCCGAGCAGTACTTC
d_call: TRBD1; j_call: TRBJ1-1; v_call: TRBV7-9; clone_size: -; cdr3_aa: CASSFGQGQTEAFF; cdr3_nt: TGTGCCAGCAGCTTCGGACAGGGGCAAACTGAAGCTTTCTTT
d_call: TRBD1; j_call: TRBJ2-7; v_call: TRBV6-5; clone_size: -; cdr3_aa: CASSQVTSGGHEQYF; cdr3_nt: TGTGCCAGCAGCCAAGTCACCTCAGGGGGCCACGAGCAGTACTTC
d_call: -; j_call: TRBJ1-5; v_call: TRBV6-1; clone_size: -; cdr3_aa: CASSERESRNQPQHF; cdr3_nt: TGTGCCAGCAGCGAGAGGGAGAGTCGCAATCAGCCCCAGCATTTT
d_call: -; j_call: TRBJ1-2; v_call: TRBV27; clone_size: -; cdr3_aa: CASSSRTDYSFYGYTF; cdr3_nt: TGTGCCAGCAGTTCCCGGACAGATTATTCTTTCTATGGCTACACCTTC
d_call: TRBD2; j_call: TRBJ2-3; v_call: TRBV28; clone_size: -; cdr3_aa: CASSYASGSPRDTQYF; cdr3_nt: TGTGCCAGCAGTTACGCTAGCGGGAGCCCTCGAGATACGCAGTATTTT
d_call: TRBD1; j_call: TRBJ1-1; v_call: TRBV27; clone_size: -; cdr3_aa: CASRPPWQRTGEAFF; cdr3_nt: TGTGCCAGCAGGCCGCCTTGGCAGAGGACAGGTGAAGCTTTCTTT
d_call: TRBD1; j_call: TRBJ2-5; v_call: TRBV5-1; clone_size: -; cdr3_aa: CASSWGDRGKEETQYF; cdr3_nt: TGCGCCAGCAGCTGGGGGGACAGGGGGAAGGAAGAGACCCAGTACTTC
d_call: -; j_call: TRBJ2-1; v_call: TRBV25-1; clone_size: -; cdr3_aa: CASSELGRGSYNEQFF; cdr3_nt: TGTGCCAGCAGTGAATTGGGGCGGGGCTCCTACAATGAGCAGTTCTTC
d_call: -; j_call: TRBJ2-5; v_call: TRBV28; clone_size: -; cdr3_aa: CASTHQETQYF; cdr3_nt: TGTGCCAGCACCCATCAAGAGACCCAGTACTTC
d_call: TRBD1; j_call: TRBJ1-1; v_call: TRBV11-3; clone_size: -; cdr3_aa: CASSFAWTGRNTEAFF; cdr3_nt: TGTGCCAGCAGCTTTGCATGGACAGGGAGGAACACTGAAGCTTTCTTT
d_call: TRBD1; j_call: TRBJ2-5; v_call: TRBV11-1; clone_size: -; cdr3_aa: CASSWDRGRETQYF; cdr3_nt: TGTGCCAGCAGCTGGGACAGGGGGAGAGAGACCCAGTACTTC
d_call: TRBD1; j_call: TRBJ1-2; v_call: TRBV10-3; clone_size: -; cdr3_aa: CAIQGQGTDYGYTF; cdr3_nt: TGTGCCATCCAGGGACAGGGTACTGACTATGGCTACACCTTC
d_call: TRBD2; j_call: TRBJ2-7; v_call: TRBV27; clone_size: -; cdr3_aa: CASSPSLGGIYEQYF; cdr3_nt: TGTGCCAGCAGTCCCTCCCTGGGGGGGATCTACGAGCAGTACTTC
d_call: -; j_call: TRBJ2-5; v_call: TRBV2; clone_size: -; cdr3_aa: CAGESFGQETQYF; cdr3_nt: TGTGCCGGGGAGTCGTTCGGTCAAGAGACCCAGTACTTC
d_call: -; j_call: TRBJ2-7; v_call: TRBV7-9; clone_size: -; cdr3_aa: CASSLLAEQYF; cdr3_nt: TGTGCCAGCAGCTTATTGGCCGAGCAGTACTTC
d_call: -; j_call: TRBJ1-1; v_call: TRBV4-1; clone_size: -; cdr3_aa: CASSQVAGNTEAFF; cdr3_nt: TGCGCCAGCAGCCAAGTAGCCGGGAACACTGAAGCTTTCTTT
d_call: -; j_call: TRBJ2-1; v_call: TRBV5-1; clone_size: -; cdr3_aa: CASSLGHDGEEQFF; cdr3_nt: TGCGCCAGCAGCTTGGGACACGACGGGGAGGAGCAGTTCTTC
d_call: -; j_call: TRBJ2-4; v_call: TRBV5-1; clone_size: -; cdr3_aa: CASSLAGVKNIQYF; cdr3_nt: TGCGCCAGCAGCTTGGCAGGGGTCAAAAACATTCAGTACTTC
d_call: -; j_call: TRBJ2-7; v_call: TRBV25-1; clone_size: -; cdr3_aa: CASSASYLLADNSYEQYF; cdr3_nt: TGTGCCAGCAGTGCATCATACCTACTGGCGGATAATTCCTACGAGCAGTACTTC
d_call: TRBD2; j_call: TRBJ2-2; v_call: TRBV6-5; clone_size: -; cdr3_aa: CASSWTSGSPGELFF; cdr3_nt: TGTGCCAGCAGTTGGACTAGCGGGAGTCCCGGGGAGCTGTTTTTT
d_call: -; j_call: TRBJ2-1; v_call: TRBV27; clone_size: -; cdr3_aa: CASSLAPYRDRNEQFF; cdr3_nt: TGTGCCAGCAGTTTAGCCCCTTACCGAGATCGTAATGAGCAGTTCTTC
d_call: -; j_call: TRBJ1-1; v_call: TRBV27; clone_size: -; cdr3_aa: CATALGPLTGYRMNTEAFF; cdr3_nt: TGTGCCACCGCGTTGGGTCCCTTGACAGGCTATAGAATGAACACTGAAGCTTTCTTT
d_call: TRBD1; j_call: TRBJ2-1; v_call: TRBV27; clone_size: -; cdr3_aa: CASHTTGQGYNEQFF; cdr3_nt: TGTGCCAGTCATACAACGGGACAGGGCTACAATGAGCAGTTCTTC
d_call: -; j_call: TRBJ1-2; v_call: TRBV19; clone_size: -; cdr3_aa: CASTYREPRNYGYTF; cdr3_nt: TGTGCCAGTACCTATAGGGAGCCGCGGAACTATGGCTACACCTTC
d_call: -; j_call: TRBJ1-2; v_call: TRBV30; clone_size: -; cdr3_aa: CAWSLDRTNYGYTF; cdr3_nt: TGTGCCTGGAGCCTCGACAGAACTAACTATGGCTACACCTTC
d_call: TRBD1; j_call: TRBJ2-2; v_call: TRBV11-2; clone_size: -; cdr3_aa: CASSLGQGTGELFF; cdr3_nt: TGTGCCAGCAGCTTAGGACAGGGTACCGGGGAGCTGTTTTTT
d_call: -; j_call: TRBJ1-1; v_call: TRBV15; clone_size: -; cdr3_aa: CATSRSGTYDTEAFF; cdr3_nt: TGTGCCACCAGCAGGAGCGGGACGTACGACACTGAAGCTTTCTTT
d_call: -; j_call: TRBJ2-1; v_call: TRBV7-6; clone_size: -; cdr3_aa: CASSSSEYNEQFF; cdr3_nt: TGTGCCAGCAGCTCCAGTGAATACAATGAGCAGTTCTTC
d_call: TRBD2; j_call: TRBJ2-5; v_call: TRBV6-5; clone_size: -; cdr3_aa: CASSYDTSGTETQYF; cdr3_nt: TGTGCCAGCAGTTACGATACTAGCGGGACGGAGACCCAGTACTTC
d_call: TRBD1; j_call: TRBJ2-7; v_call: TRBV6-1; clone_size: once; cdr3_aa: CASSVTGGKNEQYF; cdr3_nt: TGTGCCAGCAGTGTTACAGGGGGCAAGAATGAGCAGTACTTC
d_call: -; j_call: TRBJ1-3; v_call: TRBV28; clone_size: -; cdr3_aa: CASSSHLLFDSYSGNTIYF; cdr3_nt: TGTGCCAGCAGTTCCCATCTCCTGTTTGACAGTTACTCTGGAAACACCATATATTTT
d_call: -; j_call: TRBJ2-2; v_call: TRBV19; clone_size: -; cdr3_aa: CASSTGVVNTGELFF; cdr3_nt: TGTGCCAGTAGTACAGGGGTGGTAAACACCGGGGAGCTGTTTTTT
d_call: -; j_call: TRBJ1-1; v_call: TRBV7-2; clone_size: -; cdr3_aa: CASSSSGTTNTEAFF; cdr3_nt: TGTGCCAGCAGCTCCTCCGGGACAACGAACACTGAAGCTTTCTTT
d_call: TRBD2; j_call: TRBJ2-7; v_call: TRBV27; clone_size: -; cdr3_aa: CASGTLSGTYYEQYF; cdr3_nt: TGTGCCAGTGGGACTCTTAGCGGGACGTACTACGAGCAGTACTTC
d_call: -; j_call: TRBJ1-5; v_call: TRBV6-1; clone_size: -; cdr3_aa: CASRTSGDQPQHF; cdr3_nt: TGTGCCAGCAGGACCTCAGGGGATCAGCCCCAGCATTTT